This T cell receptor (beta chain) was retrieved from a study of CD8 T cells in ankylosing spondylitis. Notes on the study in general: Several highly homologous variants formed a TCR beta motif that appeared characteristic of ankylosing spondylitis blood.

TCRdb fed the 5' RACE reads into MiXCR, producing one record per CDR3 protein. Counted here are approximately 190,000 distinct CDR3 sequences, over 10% occurring once; the ten biggest clones make up around 10%. This clonotype was seen many times. Its matching antigen is unknown. This CDR3 has 15 amino acids. Trimming took off 4 bases at V and 7 bases at J, with 20 bases between the two ends. The sequence was obtained from a female donor with ankylosing spondylitis or in good health (not recorded which). This sequence joins TRBV12-3 or TRBV12-4 and TRBJ2-7; D might be TRBD2 (6 bases). Sample: blood, either unsorted or a sorted T cell fraction (not recorded which). CDR3 loop: CASSSRWGVVYEQYF. The CDR3 DNA reads as TGTGCCAGCAGTTCCCGGTGGGGGGTAGTATATGAGCAGTACTTC.